The 3 T cell receptor beta chains presented below share a single source sample, sequenced in a study of T-cell reconstitution after alpha-beta-depleted transplantation in children. The authors prepared the TCRbeta library with unique molecular identifiers. Via MiXCR, TCRdb re-called the PCR reads, giving one row per CDR3 protein. Of some 830,000 distinct CDR3 sequences in the sample, around 17% were seen once. The sequenced sample was PBMCs, mostly from graft donor cells, obtained 360 days after TCRalphabeta/CD19-depleted stem cell transplant. These receptors were taken from a male patient under 18 who had a stem cell transplant for acute lymphoblastic leukemia, so the T cells may come from the graft donor.

The chain couples TRBV3-1 to TRBJ2-1; D ambiguous. The CDR3 covers 14 residues. Trimming shortened V by 3 bases and J by 1 base, and 7 bases separated the two germline ends. Per the germline V gene, CDR1 is LGHDT and CDR2 is YNNKEL (reference sequence). For the CDR3, the DNA is TGTGCCAGCAGCCAGATAGTTTCCTACAATGAGCAGTTCTTC. The encoded protein is CASSQIVSYNEQFF.

CDR3 in DNA: TGTGCCAGCAGTGCTCGATCGCGACAAACGAACACCGGGGAGCTGTTTTTT. It encodes CASSARSRQTNTGELFF. The gene calls are TRBV2 and TRBJ2-2; D uncertain. Germline CDR1 and CDR2: SNHLY and FYNNEI. CDR3 length: 17 amino acids. Trimming shortened V by 4 bases and J by 0 bases, and 15 bases separated the two germline ends.

The V call is TRBV7-6, the J call TRBJ1-1; D might be TRBD1 (5 bases). CDR1 SGHVS and CDR2 FNYEAQ come from the germline V gene. This CDR3 spans 16 amino acids. The V end lost 4 bases, the J end lost 1 base, and 16 bases lay between the germline ends. The CDR3 loop is CASSSWSWGRNTEAFF. The CDR3 DNA is TGTGCCAGCAGCTCATGGAGTTGGGGCCGGAACACTGAAGCTTTCTTT.